Below are 9 T cell receptor beta chains sequenced from a single sample in a study of blood T cell repertoires in COVID-19. Sequenced by immunoSEQ multiplex PCR; TCRdb stores in-frame clones only, minus some. The table shows about 310,000 clones, with approximately 86% occurring only once. Input material: peripheral blood. The source is a man between 70 and 80 years old with acute or convalescent COVID-19.

This clone appeared a few times. The gene calls are TRBV10-2 and TRBJ1-4; 7 bases fit TRBD1. Germline trimming cut 6 bases from V and 1 base from J; bases unmatched to any gene: 2. CDR1 WSHSY and CDR2 SAAADI come from the germline V gene. The CDR3 sequence is 14 residues long. CDR3 amino acids: CASSRDRTNEKLFF. DNA for the CDR3: TGCGCCAGCAGCCGGGACAGAACTAATGAAAAACTGTTTTTT.

The gene calls are TRBV10-3 and TRBJ2-2, with 9 bases aligning to TRBD2. Germline trimming cut 5 bases from V and 3 bases from J; bases unmatched to any gene: 4. From germline, CDR1 is ENHRY and CDR2 SYGVKD. The CDR3 runs to 15 residues. CDR3 residues: CAISLGGGDTGELFF. In nucleotides, the CDR3 is TGTGCCATCAGTTTAGGCGGGGGGGACACCGGGGAGCTGTTTTTT.

This clone was recorded once. The chain has TRBV7-3 and TRBJ2-2; the D gene is possibly TRBD2 (6 bases). CDR3 length: 14 residues. Trimming stripped 0 bases from V and 6 bases from J, with 8 bases between. CDR1 is SGHTA and CDR2 is FQGTGA in the germline V gene. DNA of the CDR3: TGTGCCAGCAGCTTAACGTCGGGGGCCGGGGAGCTGTTTTTT. This sequence encodes CASSLTSGAGELFF. Supplemented by reference TRBV7-3 and TRBJ2-2, the full variable domain reads GAGVSQTPSNKVTEKGKYVELRCDPISGHTALYWYRQSLGQGPEFLIYFQGTGAADDSGLPNDRFFAVRPEGSVSTLKIQRTERGDSAVYLCASSLTSGAGELFFGEGSRLTVL.

The rearrangement joins TRBV9 to TRBJ2-1; TRBD1 agrees at 12 bases. V was clipped by 4 bases and J by 1 base; unmatched bases: 6. The germline gives CDR1 SGDLS, CDR2 YYNGEE. The CDR3 sequence is 17 residues long. The CDR3 DNA is TGTGCCAGCAGCCGGGGACAGGGGGCAGCTTCCTACAATGAGCAGTTCTTC. Protein sequence: CASSRGQGAASYNEQFF.

This clone has just one count. The chain recombines TRBV28 with TRBJ2-5; 7 bases line up with TRBD1. With V trimmed by 7 bases and J by 3 bases, 8 bases remained unmatched. The CDR3 runs to 14 residues. The germline CDR1 and CDR2 sequences are MDHEN and SYDVKM. The CDR3: CASNSPGTEETQYF. As DNA, the CDR3 is TGTGCCAGCAATTCACCCGGGACAGAAGAGACCCAGTACTTC.

J is TRBJ2-7 and V is TRBV7-2, with TRBD1 matching 9 bases. The V gene end was trimmed by 6 bases and the J gene end by 5 bases; junction bases not matched to a gene: 11. The CDR3 runs to 15 residues. The germline V gene encodes CDR1 SGHTA and CDR2 FQGNSA. The CDR3 reads CASRAPGQGRNEQYF. The DNA for the CDR3 is TGTGCCAGCAGGGCCCCGGGACAGGGAAGGAACGAGCAGTACTTC.

The rearrangement uses TRBV10-3 and TRBJ1-4; D remains unclear. This CDR3 comprises 16 residues. The V end was cut by 1 base, the J end by 1 base, with 10 bases between. The germline V gene has CDR1 ENHRY and CDR2 SYGVKD. The CDR3 spells CAISEFIEQTNEKLFF. The CDR3 DNA is TGTGCCATCAGTGAGTTCATCGAACAAACTAATGAAAAACTGTTTTTT.

This chain connects TRBV18 to TRBJ2-7; the match to TRBD1 covers 8 bases. The CDR3 totals 15 residues. The junction had 10 bases not matched to a gene; V was cut back by 2 bases and J by 7 bases. Germline CDR1 reads KGHSH; CDR2 reads LQKENI. This CDR3 reads CASSPVTGESSEQYF. For the CDR3, the DNA is TGTGCCAGCTCACCAGTGACAGGGGAGTCCTCAGAGCAGTACTTC.

The V call is TRBV30, the J call TRBJ2-1; maybe TRBD1 (6 bases). The CDR3 runs 15 residues. The V and J ends lost 3 bases and 2 bases respectively, with 14 bases between them. CDR1 is GTSNPN and CDR2 is SVGIG in the germline V gene (reference sequence). The CDR3 loop reads CAWRGQGLTYNEQFF. The CDR3 DNA is TGTGCCTGGAGGGGTCAGGGGCTTACCTACAATGAGCAGTTCTTC.